This T cell receptor (beta chain) was obtained from a study of T cell repertoires in aging, cancer and after chemotherapy. Whole-study findings and limits: These repertoire data do not allow conclusions about immunological memory after chemotherapy.

This clonotype came up a few times. The antigen is undetermined. The length of the CDR3 is 13 residues. V shed 4 bases and J shed 8 bases, with 13 bases lying between them. Rearranged V-D-J TRB sequences were amplified with a mixed TRB-A/B primer pool. TCRdb passed the multiplex PCR reads through MiXCR, listing each CDR3 protein once. The data contain fewer than 10,000 distinct CDR3 sequences, 30% to 35% of them singletons. Amplification of TCR beta used genomic DNA extracted from peripheral blood. The gene calls are TRBV12-3 or TRBV12-4 and TRBJ2-3; D is unresolved. The sequence came from a human donor in good health. Sequenced sample: blood. The CDR3 protein is CASSSRDLGTQYF. CDR3 nucleotide sequence: TGTGCCAGCAGTTCCAGAGACCTGGGTACGCAGTATTTT.